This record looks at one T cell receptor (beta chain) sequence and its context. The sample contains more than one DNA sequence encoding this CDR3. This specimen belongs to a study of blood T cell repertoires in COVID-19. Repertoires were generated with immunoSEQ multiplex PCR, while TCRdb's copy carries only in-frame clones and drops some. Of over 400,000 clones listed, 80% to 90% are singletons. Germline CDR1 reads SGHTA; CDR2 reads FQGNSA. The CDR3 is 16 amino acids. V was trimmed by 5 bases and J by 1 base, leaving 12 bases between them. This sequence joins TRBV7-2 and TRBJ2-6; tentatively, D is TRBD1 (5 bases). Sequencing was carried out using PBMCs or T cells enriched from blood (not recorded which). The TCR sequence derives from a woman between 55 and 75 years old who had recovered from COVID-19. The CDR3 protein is CASSPQGFSGANVLTF. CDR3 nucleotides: TGTGCCAGCAGCCCCCAGGGTTTTTCTGGGGCCAACGTCCTGACTTTC.